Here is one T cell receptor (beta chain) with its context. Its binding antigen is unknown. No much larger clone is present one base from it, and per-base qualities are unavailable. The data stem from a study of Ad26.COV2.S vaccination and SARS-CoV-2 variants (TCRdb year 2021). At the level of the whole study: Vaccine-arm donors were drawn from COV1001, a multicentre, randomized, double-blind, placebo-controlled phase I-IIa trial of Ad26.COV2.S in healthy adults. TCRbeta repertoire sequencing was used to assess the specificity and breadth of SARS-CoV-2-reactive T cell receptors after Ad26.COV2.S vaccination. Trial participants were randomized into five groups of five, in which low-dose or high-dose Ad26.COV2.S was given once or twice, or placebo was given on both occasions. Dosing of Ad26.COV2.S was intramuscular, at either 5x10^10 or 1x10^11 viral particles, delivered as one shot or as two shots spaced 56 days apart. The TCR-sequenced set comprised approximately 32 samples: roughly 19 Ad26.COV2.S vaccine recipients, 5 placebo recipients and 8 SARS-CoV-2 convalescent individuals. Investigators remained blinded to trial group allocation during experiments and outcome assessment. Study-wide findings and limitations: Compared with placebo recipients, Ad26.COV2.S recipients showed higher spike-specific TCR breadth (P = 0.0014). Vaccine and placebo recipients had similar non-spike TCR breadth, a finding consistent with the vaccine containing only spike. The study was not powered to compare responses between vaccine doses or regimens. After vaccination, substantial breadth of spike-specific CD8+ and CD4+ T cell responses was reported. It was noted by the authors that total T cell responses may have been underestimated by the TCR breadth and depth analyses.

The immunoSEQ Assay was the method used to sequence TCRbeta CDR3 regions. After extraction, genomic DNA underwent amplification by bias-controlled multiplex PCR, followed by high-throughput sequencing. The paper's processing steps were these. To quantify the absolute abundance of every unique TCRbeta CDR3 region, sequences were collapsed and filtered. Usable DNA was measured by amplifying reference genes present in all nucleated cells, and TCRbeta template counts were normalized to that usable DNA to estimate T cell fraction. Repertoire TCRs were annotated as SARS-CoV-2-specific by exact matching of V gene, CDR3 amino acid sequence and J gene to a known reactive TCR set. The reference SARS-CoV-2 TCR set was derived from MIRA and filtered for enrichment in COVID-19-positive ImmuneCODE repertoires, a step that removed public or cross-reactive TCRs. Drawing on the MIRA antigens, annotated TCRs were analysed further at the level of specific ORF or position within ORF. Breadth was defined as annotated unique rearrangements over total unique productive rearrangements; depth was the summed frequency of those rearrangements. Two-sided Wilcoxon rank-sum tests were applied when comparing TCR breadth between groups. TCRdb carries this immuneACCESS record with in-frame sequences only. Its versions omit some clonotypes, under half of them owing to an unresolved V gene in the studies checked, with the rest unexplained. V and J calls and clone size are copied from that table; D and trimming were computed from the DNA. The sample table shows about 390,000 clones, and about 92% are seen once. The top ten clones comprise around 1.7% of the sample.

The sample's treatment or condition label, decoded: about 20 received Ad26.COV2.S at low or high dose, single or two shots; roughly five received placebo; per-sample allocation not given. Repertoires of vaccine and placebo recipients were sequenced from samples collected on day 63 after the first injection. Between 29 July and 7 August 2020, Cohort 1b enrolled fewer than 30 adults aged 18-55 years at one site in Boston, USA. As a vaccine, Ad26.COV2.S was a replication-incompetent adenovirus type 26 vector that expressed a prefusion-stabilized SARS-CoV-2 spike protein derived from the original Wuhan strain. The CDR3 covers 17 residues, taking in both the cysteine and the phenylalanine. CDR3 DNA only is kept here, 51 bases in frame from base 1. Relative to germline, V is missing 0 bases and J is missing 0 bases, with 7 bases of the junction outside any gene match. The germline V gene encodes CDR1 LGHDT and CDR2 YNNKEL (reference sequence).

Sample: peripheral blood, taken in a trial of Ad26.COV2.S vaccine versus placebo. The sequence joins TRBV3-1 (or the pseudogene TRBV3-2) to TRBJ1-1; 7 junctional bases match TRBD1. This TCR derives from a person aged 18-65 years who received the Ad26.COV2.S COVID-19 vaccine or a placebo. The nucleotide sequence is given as TGTGCCAGCAGCCAAGATAACCGGGACAGAATGAACACTGAAGCTTTCTTT. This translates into CASSQDNRDRMNTEAFF.